These 25 T cell receptor beta chains came from one sample sequenced in a study of cytomegalovirus exposure and HLA in healthy donors. Only in-frame clones appear in the TCRdb table, and some are missing; sequencing was by immunoSEQ multiplex PCR. The sample holds about 330,000 clones, 86% seen once. The sequenced sample was PBMCs. These receptors were collected from a woman aged 18-30 years in good health and CMV-seronegative.

The gene calls are TRBV5-1 and TRBJ1-1, with D unresolved. CDR3 length: 15 amino acids. CDR1 SGHRS and CDR2 YFSETQ come from the germline V gene. The V end was cut by 0 bases, the J end by 3 bases, with 12 bases between. The CDR3 DNA sequence: TGCGCCAGCAGCTTGGTACCCGGGTTGGACACTGAAGCTTTCTTT. It yields the protein CASSLVPGLDTEAFF.

The CDR3 loop reads CASSFSPGVTIYF. CDR3 DNA: TGTGCCAGCAGCTTTTCTCCCGGGGTCACCATATATTTT. This chain links TRBV7-2 with TRBJ1-3; no clear D gene. With 3 bases removed from V and 9 bases from J, the gap between germline ends came to 12 bases. Germline assignment: CDR1 SGHTA and CDR2 FQGNSA. The CDR3 runs 13 residues.

This sequence joins TRBV27 and TRBJ2-2; the match to TRBD1 covers 8 bases. The CDR3 is 14 amino acids. V was pared by 7 bases and J by 6 bases, with 7 bases of the junction left unmatched. CDR1 MNHEY and CDR2 SMNVEV come from the germline V gene (reference sequence). The CDR3 spells CASTGTGFSGELFF. DNA for the CDR3: TGTGCCAGCACCGGGACAGGCTTTTCCGGGGAGCTGTTTTTT.

The gene calls are TRBV29-1 and TRBJ2-1; 10 bases align to TRBD2. Germline V gene sequence: CDR1 SQVTM, CDR2 ANQGSEA. There are 18 residues in the CDR3. The junction had 20 bases not matched to a gene; V was cut back by 7 bases and J by 5 bases. The CDR3 is CSGLGQGPGLAENNEQFF. For the CDR3, the DNA is TGCAGCGGGTTAGGACAGGGCCCAGGACTAGCGGAGAACAATGAGCAGTTCTTC.

V is TRBV6-5 and J is TRBJ1-1, with 9 nucleotides matching TRBD1. CDR3 length: 16 amino acids. The germline gives CDR1 MNHEY, CDR2 SVGAGI. V gave up 0 bases and J gave up 0 bases; unmatched junction bases: 2. The CDR3 reads CASSYSGTGLNTEAFF. The CDR3, as DNA: TGTGCCAGCAGTTACTCGGGGACAGGGCTGAACACTGAAGCTTTCTTT.

This chain connects TRBV27 to TRBJ2-2, with 8 bases fitting TRBD2. With 3 bases clipped from V and 3 bases from J, the junction kept 21 bases outside the gene matches. This CDR3 has 21 residues. Germline CDR1 and CDR2: MNHEY and SMNVEV (reference sequence). The CDR3 sequence is CASSLRFSGSTGGGDTGELFF. CDR3 DNA sequence: TGTGCCAGCAGTTTGCGGTTCAGCGGGAGTACCGGTGGGGGAGACACCGGGGAGCTGTTTTTT.

The J gene is TRBJ2-3, the V gene TRBV6-5; 13 bases match TRBD2. Germline assignment: CDR1 MNHEY and CDR2 SVGAGI. There are 15 residues in the CDR3. V lost 6 bases, J lost 7 bases, and 7 bases stayed unmatched. DNA of the CDR3: TGTGCCAGCAGCTCACTAGCGGGAGGGCCAAATACGCAGTATTTT. Its translation is CASSSLAGGPNTQYF.

The J gene is TRBJ2-4, the V gene TRBV28; 7 nucleotides line up with TRBD1. The CDR3 is 17 amino acids. V shed 6 bases and J 7 bases; nucleotides not matched to a gene: 18. Germline CDR1 is MDHEN and CDR2 is SYDVKM. The CDR3 DNA sequence: TGTGCCAGCAGGTCGGGACAGCAAGTCGGGGTGAGGAACATTCAGTACTTC. It yields the protein CASRSGQQVGVRNIQYF.

The V gene is TRBV5-4, the J gene TRBJ2-3; D is possibly TRBD2 (6 bases). Germline V gene sequence: CDR1 SGHNT, CDR2 YYREEE (reference sequence). The CDR3 is 14 residues long. Between the trimmed V and J ends, which lost 0 bases and 4 bases, there was a span of 9 bases. The CDR3 DNA follows: TGTGCCAGCAGCTTGGGACTAGGGCCAGATACGCAGTATTTT. This gives the protein CASSLGLGPDTQYF.

The rearrangement links TRBV28 to TRBJ1-2; no reliable D call. Germline CDR1 MDHEN, CDR2 SYDVKM. V dropped 2 bases and J dropped 8 bases, with 15 bases sitting between them. The CDR3 is 14 residues long. The CDR3 sequence: CASSLQAGLKGYTF. CDR3 nucleotide sequence: TGTGCCAGCAGTTTACAGGCCGGTCTTAAGGGCTACACCTTC.

The genes are TRBV28 and TRBJ1-2; 8 nucleotides agree with TRBD1. The germline V gene has CDR1 MDHEN and CDR2 SYDVKM. The ends lost 5 bases at V and 4 bases at J; junction bases unmatched: 3. The CDR3 runs 13 residues. DNA of the CDR3: TGTGCCAGCAGTGTTACAGGGGGCTATGGCTACACCTTC. This sequence encodes CASSVTGGYGYTF.

The V call is TRBV21-1, the J call TRBJ2-7; the table's D call of TRBD2 was not tested on the DNA. TRBV21-1 is labeled a pseudogene. The CDR3 has 14 residues. CDR3 sequence reads: CASSNYVPSYEQYF. CDR3 nucleotide sequence: TGTGCCAGCAGCAACTACGTCCCCTCCTACGAGCAGTACTTC.

The rearrangement links TRBV5-4 to TRBJ1-2; TRBD1 might be the D (6 bases). The CDR3 runs to 14 residues. V was pared by 1 base and J by 3 bases, with 10 bases between. The germline V gene has CDR1 SGHNT and CDR2 YYREEE (reference sequence). The CDR3 region is CASSLSGVDYGYTF. CDR3 coding DNA: TGTGCCAGCAGCTTGTCAGGGGTGGACTATGGCTACACCTTC.

In its sample, this clone was seen a few times. V gene TRBV14 combines with J gene TRBJ1-3; no firm D call. The CDR3 runs 11 residues. CDR1 is SGHDN, CDR2 FVKESK, per germline. V lost 2 bases and J lost 9, with 5 bases in between. CDR3 protein: CASSQLGTIYF. The CDR3 DNA reads as TGTGCCAGCAGCCAACTAGGCACCATATATTTT.

The chain joins TRBV18 to TRBJ1-1, with D possibly matching TRBD1 (6 bases). The CDR3 is made up of 14 amino acids. With 6 bases removed from V and 2 bases from J, the gap between germline ends came to 13 bases. Per the germline V gene, CDR1 is KGHSH and CDR2 is LQKENI. The CDR3 nucleotides are TGTGCCAGCTCGGGGGCTACGGGTAACACTGAAGCTTTCTTT. The encoded protein is CASSGATGNTEAFF.

This chain connects TRBV4-3 to TRBJ2-5; the D gene is possibly TRBD1 (6 bases). V lost 1 base, J lost 2 bases, and 11 bases lay in between. Germline lookup yields CDR1 LGHNA and CDR2 YSLEER. CDR3 length: 15 amino acids. The CDR3 here is CASSQGFTGQETQYF. The DNA of the CDR3 is TGCGCCAGCAGCCAAGGCTTCACAGGGCAAGAGACCCAGTACTTC.

This rearrangement joins TRBV2 to TRBJ2-3, with 7 bases that match TRBD2. The CDR3 is 16 amino acids. In germline, CDR1 is SNHLY, CDR2 FYNNEI. V shed 3 bases, J shed 2 bases, and the junction held 8 bases outside the gene matches. CDR3 in DNA: TGTGCCAGCAGTGATGGCTCTCTAGCGGTCACAGATACGCAGTATTTT. This codes for CASSDGSLAVTDTQYF. Using reference TRBV2 and TRBJ2-3 for the parts outside the CDR3, the full variable domain is EPEVTQTPSHQVTQMGQEVILRCVPISNHLYFYWYRQILGQKVEFLVSFYNNEISEKSEIFDDQFSVERPDGSNFTLKIRSTKLEDSAMYFCASSDGSLAVTDTQYFGPGTRLTVL.

The chain has TRBV27 and TRBJ2-1, with 11 bases fitting TRBD1. V was clipped by 0 bases and J by 4 bases; unmatched bases: 2. The germline gives CDR1 MNHEY, CDR2 SMNVEV (reference sequence). The CDR3 is 16 amino acids. The CDR3 here is CASSLSGQGAYNEQFF. The DNA for the CDR3 is TGTGCCAGCAGTTTATCAGGACAGGGGGCGTACAATGAGCAGTTCTTC.

The chain combines TRBV11-3 with TRBJ2-3; 15 nucleotides line up with TRBD2. V gave up 4 bases and J gave up 4 bases; unmatched junction bases: 3. Germline lookup yields CDR1 SGHNT and CDR2 YENEEA. The CDR3 length is 16 residues. CDR3 in amino acids: CASSSGLAGGSDTQYF. CDR3 DNA sequence: TGTGCCAGCAGCTCCGGACTAGCGGGAGGGTCAGATACGCAGTATTTT.

The chain employs TRBV6-6 and TRBJ1-1; D might be TRBD1 (6 bases). This CDR3 has 14 residues. Germline assignment: CDR1 MNHNY and CDR2 SVGAGI (reference sequence). V shed 5 bases and J shed 2 bases, with 12 bases lying between them. The CDR3: CASSPTGANTEAFF. CDR3 coding DNA: TGTGCCAGCAGTCCGACAGGAGCCAACACTGAAGCTTTCTTT.

The CDR3 loop reads CASSLGLVGAGSNEQFF. CDR3 in DNA: TGTGCCAGCAGCTTAGGCTTAGTCGGAGCTGGTAGCAATGAGCAGTTCTTC. The chain joins TRBV7-9 to TRBJ2-1; D is unresolved. Germline V gives CDR1 SEHNR, CDR2 FQNEAQ (reference sequence). The CDR3 sequence is 17 residues long. V lost 1 base and J lost 6, with 19 bases in between.

The chain combines TRBV4-3 with TRBJ1-2; 7 bases are shared with TRBD1. CDR1 is LGHNA and CDR2 is YSLEER in the germline V gene. CDR3 size: 15 residues. V shed 2 bases, J shed 2 bases, and the junction held 5 bases outside the gene matches. This CDR3 reads CASSQNRGSNYGYTF. In DNA, the CDR3 is TGCGCCAGCAGCCAAAACAGGGGATCCAACTATGGCTACACCTTC.

The chain combines TRBV6-1 with TRBJ2-7; 15 bases map to TRBD2. The V gene end was trimmed by 3 bases and the J gene end by 4 bases; junction bases not matched to a gene: 4. The CDR3 consists of 16 residues. The germline V gene has CDR1 MNHNS and CDR2 SASEGT. CDR3 nucleotides: TGTGCCAGCAGTGATACCGGGACTAGCGGGGGGTACGAGCAGTACTTC. Translation: CASSDTGTSGGYEQYF.

The rearrangement joins TRBV5-1 to TRBJ2-3, with 11 bases identical to TRBD2. Germline values: CDR1 SGHRS, CDR2 YFSETQ. The length of the CDR3 is 16 residues. V shed 4 bases and J 7 bases; nucleotides not matched to a gene: 11. CDR3: CASSPTGTSGTYTQYF. The CDR3 DNA sequence: TGCGCCAGCAGCCCCACCGGGACTAGCGGAACTTATACGCAGTATTTT.

The rearrangement links TRBV6-6 to TRBJ1-2; D is ambiguous. This CDR3 has 13 residues. Germline loops: CDR1 MNHNY, CDR2 SVGAGI (reference sequence). V was shortened by 0 bases and J by 6 bases, with 8 bases between the two germline ends. The CDR3 loop is CASSYSTTDGYTF. The CDR3 region has the DNA TGTGCCAGCAGTTACTCGACAACAGATGGCTACACCTTC.